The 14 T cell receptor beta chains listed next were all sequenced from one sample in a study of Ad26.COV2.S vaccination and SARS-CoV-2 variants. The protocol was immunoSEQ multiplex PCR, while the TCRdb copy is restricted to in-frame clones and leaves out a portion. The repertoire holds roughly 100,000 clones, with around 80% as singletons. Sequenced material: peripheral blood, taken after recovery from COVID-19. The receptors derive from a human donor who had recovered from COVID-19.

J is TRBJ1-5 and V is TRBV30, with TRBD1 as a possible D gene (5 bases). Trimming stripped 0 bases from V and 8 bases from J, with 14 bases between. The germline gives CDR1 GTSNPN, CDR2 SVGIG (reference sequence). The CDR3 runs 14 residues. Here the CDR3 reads CAWSVGGDWEPQHF. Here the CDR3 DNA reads TGTGCCTGGAGTGTGGGAGGGGACTGGGAGCCCCAGCATTTT.

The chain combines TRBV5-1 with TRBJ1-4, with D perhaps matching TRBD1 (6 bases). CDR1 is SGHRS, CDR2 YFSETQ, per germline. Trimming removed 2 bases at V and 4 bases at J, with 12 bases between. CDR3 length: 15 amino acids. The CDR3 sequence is CASSLQGTVNEKLFF. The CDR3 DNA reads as TGCGCCAGCAGCTTACAGGGAACGGTTAATGAAAAACTGTTTTTT.

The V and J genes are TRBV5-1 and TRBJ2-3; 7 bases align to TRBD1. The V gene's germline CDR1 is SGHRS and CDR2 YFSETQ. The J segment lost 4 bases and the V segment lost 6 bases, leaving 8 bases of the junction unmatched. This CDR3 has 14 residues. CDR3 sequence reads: CASISGGNADTQYF. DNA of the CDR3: TGCGCCAGCATTTCAGGGGGAAACGCAGATACGCAGTATTTT.

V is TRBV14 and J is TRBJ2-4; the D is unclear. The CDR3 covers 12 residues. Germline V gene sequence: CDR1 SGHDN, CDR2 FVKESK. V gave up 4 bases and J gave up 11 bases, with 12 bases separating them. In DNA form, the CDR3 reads TGTGCCAGCAGCCTCCCCTGGGGATTTCAGTACTTC. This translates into CASSLPWGFQYF.

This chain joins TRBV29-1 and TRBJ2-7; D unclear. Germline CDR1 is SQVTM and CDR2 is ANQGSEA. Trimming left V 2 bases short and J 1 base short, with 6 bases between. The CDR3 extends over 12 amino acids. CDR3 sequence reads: CSVERGSYEQYF. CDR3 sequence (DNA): TGCAGCGTTGAAAGAGGATCCTACGAGCAGTACTTC.

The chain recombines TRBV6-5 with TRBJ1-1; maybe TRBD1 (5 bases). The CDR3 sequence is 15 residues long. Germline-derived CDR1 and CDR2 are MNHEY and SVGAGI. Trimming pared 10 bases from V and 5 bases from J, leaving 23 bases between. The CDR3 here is CATRPGGGGGTEAFF. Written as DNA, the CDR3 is TGTGCCACCCGACCCGGGGGGGGAGGAGGGACTGAAGCTTTCTTT.

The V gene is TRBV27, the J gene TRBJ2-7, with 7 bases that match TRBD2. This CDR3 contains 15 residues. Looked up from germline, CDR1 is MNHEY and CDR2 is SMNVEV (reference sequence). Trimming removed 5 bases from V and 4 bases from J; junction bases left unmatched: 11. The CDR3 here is CASSPHLRGRYEQYF. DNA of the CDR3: TGTGCCAGCAGTCCCCACCTGCGGGGGAGGTACGAGCAGTACTTC.

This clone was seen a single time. CDR3 loop: CASSNRNSPLHF. CDR3 DNA sequence: TGTGCCAGCAGTAATCGTAATTCACCCCTCCACTTT. This rearrangement joins TRBV6-5 to TRBJ1-6; D remains ambiguous. Deletions cut 5 bases from V and 6 bases from J, with 5 bases between. The CDR3 consists of 12 residues. Germline assignment: CDR1 MNHEY and CDR2 SVGAGI.

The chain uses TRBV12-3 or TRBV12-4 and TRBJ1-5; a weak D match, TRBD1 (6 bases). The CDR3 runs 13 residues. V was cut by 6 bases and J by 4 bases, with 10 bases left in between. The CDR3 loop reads CASSRTVNQPQHF. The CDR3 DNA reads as TGTGCCAGCAGCCGGACAGTGAATCAGCCCCAGCATTTT.

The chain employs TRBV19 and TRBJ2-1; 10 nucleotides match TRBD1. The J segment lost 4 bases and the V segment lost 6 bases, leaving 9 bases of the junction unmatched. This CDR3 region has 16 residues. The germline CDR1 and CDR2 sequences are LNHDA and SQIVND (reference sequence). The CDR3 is CASSQRRDRGYNEQFF. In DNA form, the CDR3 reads TGTGCCAGTAGCCAACGACGGGACAGGGGATACAATGAGCAGTTCTTC.

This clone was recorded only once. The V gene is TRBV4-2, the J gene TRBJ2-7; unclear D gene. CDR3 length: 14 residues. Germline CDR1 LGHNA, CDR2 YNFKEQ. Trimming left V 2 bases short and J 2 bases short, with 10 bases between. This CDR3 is CASSQSGKTYEQYF. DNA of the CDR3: TGTGCCAGCAGCCAATCGGGCAAAACCTACGAGCAGTACTTC.

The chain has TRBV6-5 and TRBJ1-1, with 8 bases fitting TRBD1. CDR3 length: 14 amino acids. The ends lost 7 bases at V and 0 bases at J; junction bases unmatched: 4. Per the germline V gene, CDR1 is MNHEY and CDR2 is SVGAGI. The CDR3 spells CASKSGQVNTEAFF. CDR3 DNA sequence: TGTGCCAGCAAATCGGGACAGGTGAACACTGAAGCTTTCTTT.

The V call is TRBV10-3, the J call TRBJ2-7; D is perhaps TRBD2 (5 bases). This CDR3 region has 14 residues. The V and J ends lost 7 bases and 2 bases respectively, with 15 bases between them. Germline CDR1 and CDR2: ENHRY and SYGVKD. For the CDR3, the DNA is TGTGCCATCAAGGTAGGACGGGATGCCTACGAGCAGTACTTC. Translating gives CAIKVGRDAYEQYF.

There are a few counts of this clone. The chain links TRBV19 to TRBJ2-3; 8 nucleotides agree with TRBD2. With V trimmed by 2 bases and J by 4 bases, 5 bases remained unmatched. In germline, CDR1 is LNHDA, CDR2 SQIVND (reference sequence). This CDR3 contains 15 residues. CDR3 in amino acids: CASSISGGEADTQYF. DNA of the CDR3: TGTGCCAGTAGTATAAGCGGGGGCGAGGCAGATACGCAGTATTTT.